What follows are 27 T cell receptor beta chains derived from one specimen sequenced in a study of CD8 T cells in ankylosing spondylitis. Whole-study findings and limits: Blood from ankylosing spondylitis patients appeared to carry a characteristic roughly 8-variant TCR beta motif.

Their antigen targets remain unknown. TCRdb processed the 5' RACE reads anew with MiXCR; each CDR3 protein has one entry. Of about 540,000 distinct CDR3 sequences in the sample, 10% to 15% were seen once. Sequenced: blood, either unsorted or a sorted T cell fraction (not recorded which). The receptors stem from a male donor with ankylosing spondylitis.

The CDR3 bases are TGTGCCAGTAAGGAGCGACGTATGAACACTGAAGCTTTCTTT. It is translated as CASKERRMNTEAFF. V gene TRBV19 combines with J gene TRBJ1-1; D unresolved. V lost 7 bases and J lost 0, with 12 bases in between. The CDR3 runs to 14 residues. Germline loops: CDR1 LNHDA, CDR2 SQIVND (reference sequence). The full variable domain, its missing parts supplied by reference TRBV19 and TRBJ1-1, is DGGITQSPKYLFRKEGQNVTLSCEQNLNHDAMYWYRQDPGQGLRLIYYSQIVNDFQKGDIAEGYSVSREKKESFPLTVTSAQKNPTAFYLCASKERRMNTEAFFGQGTRLTVV.

The chain links TRBV14 to TRBJ2-1; D call uncertain. The V and J ends lost 1 base and 3 bases respectively, with 19 bases between them. Looked up from germline, CDR1 is SGHDN and CDR2 is FVKESK. The CDR3 spans 18 residues. In DNA, the CDR3 is TGTGCCAGCAGCCAAGTAAAAGACGCCCTTTCGTACTACAATGAGCAGTTCTTC. Encoded protein: CASSQVKDALSYYNEQFF.

This chain links TRBV5-6 with TRBJ1-2; 7 bases match TRBD1. This CDR3 has 13 amino acids. V was clipped by 0 bases and J by 7 bases; unmatched bases: 3. CDR1 is SGHDT, CDR2 YYEEEE, per germline. CDR3 residues: CASSLEGAFGYTF. DNA for the CDR3: TGTGCCAGCAGCTTGGAGGGGGCTTTTGGCTACACCTTC.

This clonotype has just a few counts. The CDR3 nucleotides read TGTGCCAGCAGCCCAACGGGACAGGGCAGACAGCCCCAGCATTTT. Protein: CASSPTGQGRQPQHF. This chain links TRBV27 with TRBJ1-5; 9 bases fit TRBD1. The CDR3 runs to 15 residues. V shed 6 bases and J 7 bases; nucleotides not matched to a gene: 10. The germline V gene encodes CDR1 MNHEY and CDR2 SMNVEV (reference sequence).

The rearrangement links TRBV14 to TRBJ1-6, with TRBD1 as a possible D gene (6 bases). Germline V gene data show CDR1 as SGHDN and CDR2 as FVKESK. Trimming removed 5 bases at V and 7 bases at J, with 12 bases between. The CDR3 consists of 14 residues. In nucleotides, the CDR3 is TGTGCCAGCAGCTACAGGGTTTTCAATTCACCCCTCCACTTT. It translates to CASSYRVFNSPLHF.

The chain is built from TRBV7-9 and TRBJ1-1; D might be TRBD1 (6 bases). Trimming took off 4 bases at V and 3 bases at J, with 15 bases between the two ends. The CDR3 contains 15 residues. Germline CDR1 SEHNR, CDR2 FQNEAQ (reference sequence). The CDR3 loop is CASSSPAGEDTEAFF. The DNA for the CDR3 is TGTGCCAGCAGCTCCCCGGCAGGGGAGGACACTGAAGCTTTCTTT.

On this clonotype itself: Germline is not matched at one junction end, which may reflect a read error. The V gene is TRBV3-1, the J gene TRBJ2-2; D gene ambiguous. This CDR3 has 16 residues. CDR1 and CDR2 from the germline V gene are LGHDT and YNNKEL (reference sequence). Here the CDR3 DNA reads TGCGCCAGCAGCCTCTCTCGGGCACCGAACACCGGGGAGCTGTTTTTT. This sequence encodes CASSLSRAPNTGELFF.

This clonotype was detected only a few times. This chain uses TRBV7-9 with TRBJ2-7; tentative D call: TRBD2 (6 bases). V shed 1 base and J shed 5 bases, with 18 bases lying between them. This CDR3 contains 16 residues. Germline CDR1 is SEHNR and CDR2 is FQNEAQ (reference sequence). This CDR3 is CASSLDRGTGWDEQYF. The DNA of the CDR3 is TGTGCCAGCAGCTTAGATCGAGGGACTGGATGGGACGAGCAGTACTTC.

This clonotype was observed many times. V gene TRBV5-1 combines with J gene TRBJ2-2, with D uncertain. The CDR3 runs to 15 residues. CDR1 is SGHRS, CDR2 YFSETQ, per germline. Trimming shortened V by 0 bases and J by 5 bases, and 11 bases separated the two germline ends. In DNA, the CDR3 is TGCGCCAGCAGCTTGGAAGGGTCGGATACCGGGGAGCTGTTTTTT. Amino acids: CASSLEGSDTGELFF.

V gene TRBV9 combines with J gene TRBJ2-7; perhaps D is TRBD1 or TRBD2 (6 bases each). Trimming removed 4 bases at V and 1 base at J, with 15 bases between. The germline CDR1 and CDR2 sequences are SGDLS and YYNGEE. The CDR3 is 15 residues long. CDR3 in DNA: TGTGCCAGCAGCCTCGGCGGGACACCTTCCTACGAGCAGTACTTC. It encodes CASSLGGTPSYEQYF.

The chain recombines TRBV19 with TRBJ2-1; TRBD2 matches 9 bases. Germline CDR1 reads LNHDA; CDR2 reads SQIVND (reference sequence). The J segment lost 4 bases and the V segment lost 3 bases, leaving 7 bases of the junction unmatched. The length of the CDR3 is 16 residues. The CDR3 region has the DNA TGTGCCAGTAGTATTTCTAGCGGGAAAATATACAATGAGCAGTTCTTC. Encoded protein: CASSISSGKIYNEQFF.

The genes are TRBV7-2 and TRBJ1-2; tentatively, D is TRBD1 (6 bases). The V gene lost 1 base and the J gene lost 4 bases, with 16 bases spanning the gap. The CDR3 is 16 amino acids. The germline gives CDR1 SGHTA, CDR2 FQGNSA. The CDR3 loop is CASSLEPGAHSYGYTF. The CDR3, as DNA: TGTGCCAGCAGCTTAGAACCGGGGGCGCATAGCTATGGCTACACCTTC.

This clonotype was seen at least ten times. V gene TRBV7-9 combines with J gene TRBJ2-1; 11 bases agree with TRBD2. The CDR3 sequence is 16 residues long. The germline V gene has CDR1 SEHNR and CDR2 FQNEAQ (reference sequence). J was trimmed by 8 bases and V by 4 bases; bases with no gene match: 10. CDR3: CASSSDSSGGWDEQFF. CDR3 nucleotide sequence: TGTGCCAGCAGCTCGGACTCTAGCGGGGGGTGGGATGAGCAGTTCTTC.

This clonotype has a count of ten or more. The rearrangement links TRBV20-1 to TRBJ2-5; D is possibly TRBD2 (6 bases). CDR1 and CDR2 from the germline V gene are DFQATT and SNEGSKA (reference sequence). The V gene lost 7 bases and the J gene lost 5 bases, with 20 bases spanning the gap. The CDR3 totals 14 residues. Written as DNA, the CDR3 is TGCAGTGTTGCGGCTAGCGTACGGACCGAGACCCAGTACTTC. Its translation is CSVAASVRTETQYF.

The gene calls are TRBV10-2 and TRBJ2-1; 14 nucleotides line up with TRBD2. J was trimmed by 0 bases and V by 7 bases; bases with no gene match: 11. This CDR3 contains 19 residues. CDR1 and CDR2 (germline): WSHSY, SAAADI. The CDR3 here is CASKSPGLAGVHSYNEQFF. CDR3 nucleotides: TGCGCCAGCAAGTCCCCGGGACTAGCGGGAGTACACTCCTACAATGAGCAGTTCTTC.

This clonotype was observed a handful of times. J is TRBJ1-1 and V is TRBV13; D possibly corresponds to TRBD1 (5 bases). The germline V and J ends were trimmed by 5 bases and 6 bases, with 13 bases remaining between them. CDR3 length equals 13 residues. From germline, CDR1 is PRHDT and CDR2 FYEKMQ (reference sequence). CDR3 sequence (DNA): TGTGCCAGCAGCCCCGACAGTGCCGCTGAAGCTTTCTTT. Encoded protein: CASSPDSAAEAFF.

The chain links TRBV12-5 to TRBJ2-7, with TRBD1 matching over 8 bases. The germline CDR1 and CDR2 sequences are LGHNT and FRNRAP. The CDR3 loop spans 13 amino acids. The V gene end was trimmed by 6 bases and the J gene end by 7 bases; junction bases not matched to a gene: 8. The CDR3 is CASGYQGAGEQYV. Here the CDR3 DNA reads TGTGCTAGTGGGTATCAGGGGGCCGGGGAGCAGTACGTC.

This clonotype was observed a few times. This chain joins TRBV4-2 and TRBJ2-7, with 10 bases aligning to TRBD2. This CDR3 is 16 amino acids long. CDR1 and CDR2 from the germline V gene are LGHNA and YNFKEQ. V shed 0 bases, J shed 4 bases, and the junction held 6 bases outside the gene matches. CDR3 bases: TGTGCCAGCAGCCAAGACGCTAGCGGGGGTTTTTACGAGCAGTACGTC. It translates to CASSQDASGGFYEQYV.

The chain has TRBV2 and TRBJ2-1, with D perhaps TRBD1 or TRBD2 (5 bases each). CDR1 is SNHLY and CDR2 is FYNNEI in the germline V gene. Trimming removed 8 bases from V and 4 bases from J, with 18 bases in between. The CDR3 length is 15 residues. The CDR3 loop is CASWAEGRNYNEQFF. For the CDR3, the DNA is TGTGCCAGCTGGGCCGAGGGGCGGAATTACAATGAGCAGTTCTTC.

This clonotype showed up just a few times. This sequence joins TRBV7-8 and TRBJ2-3; D may be TRBD2 (5 bases). CDR1 and CDR2 from the germline V gene are SGHVS and FQNEAQ. The CDR3 is 15 amino acids. With 5 bases removed from V and 1 base from J, the gap between germline ends came to 13 bases. CDR3 DNA: TGTGCCAGCAGCGGGTTAGCGAAGGGCACAGATACGCAGTATTTT. Translation: CASSGLAKGTDTQYF.

There are a few counts of this clonotype. The rearrangement links TRBV20-1 to TRBJ2-1, with D unclear. Per germline, CDR1 DFQATT and CDR2 SNEGSKA (reference sequence). V dropped 3 bases and J dropped 2 bases, with 11 bases sitting between them. CDR3 length: 14 amino acids. CDR3 coding DNA: TGCAGTGCTAGTTACCAGCAGACCTACAATGAGCAGTTCTTC. Its protein product is CSASYQQTYNEQFF.

The rearrangement uses TRBV6-5 and TRBJ1-1; unclear D gene. V was pared by 0 bases and J by 1 base, with 6 bases between. The CDR3 loop spans 14 amino acids. CDR1 is MNHEY, CDR2 SVGAGI, per germline. The CDR3 DNA reads TGTGCCAGCAGTTACTCTCTTACGAACACTGAAGCTTTCTTT. It yields the protein CASSYSLTNTEAFF.

The chain recombines TRBV24-1 with TRBJ1-5; unclear D gene. Germline CDR1 reads KGHDR; CDR2 reads SFDVKD. The V end was cut by 3 bases, the J end by 2 bases, with 19 bases between. The CDR3 has 18 amino acids. The CDR3: CATSDIPGTGGGNQPQHF. The CDR3 coding sequence is TGTGCCACCAGTGATATTCCAGGCACGGGCGGAGGCAATCAGCCCCAGCATTTT.

The rearrangement links TRBV3-1 to TRBJ2-5; D assignment may be TRBD1 or TRBD2 (5 bases each). Trimming took 4 bases from V and 2 from J, leaving 17 bases between them. The CDR3 runs to 16 residues. Germline V gene sequence: CDR1 LGHDT, CDR2 YNNKEL (reference sequence). CDR3 coding DNA: TGTGCCAGCAGCCTAGCCGGGGCAGAGGTTCAAGAGACCCAGTACTTC. This translates into CASSLAGAEVQETQYF.

This clonotype showed up just a few times. The chain recombines TRBV20-1 with TRBJ1-1; no reliable D call. CDR3 size: 12 residues. The V gene's germline CDR1 is DFQATT and CDR2 SNEGSKA (reference sequence). V gave up 1 base and J gave up 6 bases, with 9 bases separating them. The CDR3 coding sequence is TGCAGTGCTAGAGTTACGGCCCCTGAAGCTTTCTTT. Translating gives CSARVTAPEAFF.

This clonotype was recorded many times. The chain uses TRBV7-9 and TRBJ2-2, with D maybe TRBD2 (6 bases). Per the germline V gene, CDR1 is SEHNR and CDR2 is FQNEAQ (reference sequence). This CDR3 region has 14 residues. Trimming removed 8 bases from V and 5 bases from J, with 15 bases in between. The CDR3 nucleotides read TGTGCCAGCCCGGGACTTACCGGTACCGGGGAGCTGTTTTTT. This translates into CASPGLTGTGELFF.

This clonotype turned up a few times. The chain is built from TRBV18 and TRBJ2-3; D remains unclear. CDR1 KGHSH and CDR2 LQKENI come from the germline V gene. The CDR3 contains 16 residues. V was clipped by 0 bases and J by 0 bases, with 10 bases between them. CDR3 loop: CASSPPSDPSTDTQYF. The CDR3 DNA reads TGTGCCAGCTCACCACCGAGCGATCCTAGCACAGATACGCAGTATTTT.